The 16 T cell receptor beta chains presented below share a single source sample, sequenced in a study of blood T cell repertoires in COVID-19. Clones were sequenced by immunoSEQ multiplex PCR, and TCRdb holds only the in-frame ones, with some missing. This sample has around 60,000 clones, with nearly 90% found just once. The sequencing input was peripheral blood. The receptors stem from a man aged 60-69 years with active COVID-19.

This rearrangement joins TRBV7-6 to TRBJ2-7, with TRBD2 matching over 12 bases. CDR1 SGHVS and CDR2 FNYEAQ come from the germline V gene. The CDR3 spans 16 residues. V gave up 4 bases and J gave up 0 bases; unmatched junction bases: 4. The CDR3 nucleotides are TGTGCCAGCAGCTCGGGACTAGCGGGTAGCTCCTACGAGCAGTACTTC. Its translation is CASSSGLAGSSYEQYF.

The rearrangement joins TRBV9 to TRBJ2-2; 9 bases fit TRBD2. CDR1 and CDR2 (germline): SGDLS, YYNGEE. The CDR3 covers 15 residues. V dropped 0 bases and J dropped 4; count of bases not matched to a gene: 1. CDR3 region: CASSVGLAVTGELFF. The CDR3 bases are TGTGCCAGCAGCGTAGGACTAGCGGTCACCGGGGAGCTGTTTTTT.

The chain combines TRBV6-5 with TRBJ2-7; 8 bases agree with TRBD2. The junction had 13 bases not matched to a gene; V was cut back by 8 bases and J by 4 bases. The CDR3 sequence is 15 residues long. The germline gives CDR1 MNHEY, CDR2 SVGAGI. In DNA form, the CDR3 reads TGTGCCAGCTCTTTACGGGGGGGCCTTCTATACGAGCAGTACTTC. This encodes CASSLRGGLLYEQYF.

The rearrangement links TRBV27 to TRBJ2-5; perhaps TRBD2 as D (6 bases). Trimming removed 4 bases at V and 5 bases at J, with 17 bases between. The germline gives CDR1 MNHEY, CDR2 SMNVEV (reference sequence). CDR3 length: 15 residues. The CDR3 sequence is CASSSTGLRAETQYF. CDR3 nucleotide sequence: TGTGCCAGCAGTTCAACGGGACTTAGGGCGGAGACCCAGTACTTC.

This chain links TRBV29-1 with TRBJ2-3; TRBD1 aligns across 8 bases. The CDR3 sequence is 12 residues long. The germline V gene has CDR1 SQVTM and CDR2 ANQGSEA. With 7 bases clipped from V and 6 bases from J, the junction kept 6 bases outside the gene matches. CDR3 DNA sequence: TGCAGCGCCGACAGGGGTGTTGATACGCAGTATTTT. Translated: CSADRGVDTQYF.

The V call is TRBV4-2, the J call TRBJ2-1; 13 nucleotides line up with TRBD2. CDR3 length equals 19 residues. Germline V lookup: CDR1 LGHNA, CDR2 YNFKEQ. Unmatched junction bases numbered 16, after V lost 3 bases and J lost 8 bases. Here the CDR3 reads CASSHVTSGRTAGRYEQFF. The CDR3 nucleotides are TGTGCCAGCAGCCACGTGACTAGCGGGAGGACCGCTGGACGGTATGAGCAGTTCTTC.

The chain joins TRBV20-1 to TRBJ2-1, with a weak D call TRBD2 (6 bases). CDR1 and CDR2 (germline): DFQATT, SNEGSKA (reference sequence). CDR3 length: 14 residues. The V gene lost 3 bases and the J gene lost 2 bases, with 11 bases spanning the gap. CDR3 region: CSASSGLPYNEQFF. DNA for the CDR3: TGCAGTGCTAGTAGCGGTCTACCCTACAATGAGCAGTTCTTC.

The chain uses TRBV12-3 or TRBV12-4 and TRBJ1-4, with 9 bases aligning to TRBD1. J lost 10 bases, V lost 5 bases, and 2 bases had no gene match. The CDR3 has 12 residues. The CDR3 is CASSQGQGKLFF. In nucleotides, the CDR3 is TGTGCCAGCAGTCAGGGACAGGGAAAACTGTTTTTT.

The rearrangement uses TRBV6-5 and TRBJ2-2, with D possibly matching TRBD2 (6 bases). V was clipped by 8 bases and J by 6 bases, with 13 bases between them. Germline assignment: CDR1 MNHEY and CDR2 SVGAGI. The CDR3 is 13 residues long. CDR3 in DNA: TGTGCCAGCCTAGCGAGGCGAGCCGGGGAGCTGTTTTTT. It yields the protein CASLARRAGELFF.

The chain combines TRBV14 with TRBJ2-2; possibly TRBD1 for D (6 bases). The V end was cut by 5 bases, the J end by 6 bases, with 13 bases between. The CDR3 is made up of 14 amino acids. The V gene's germline CDR1 is SGHDN and CDR2 FVKESK. CDR3 protein: CASSLTGLAGELFF. The CDR3 DNA reads as TGTGCCAGCAGCTTAACAGGGTTGGCCGGGGAGCTGTTTTTT.

The chain combines TRBV6-5 with TRBJ1-4, with 8 bases aligning to TRBD1. Germline CDR1 is MNHEY and CDR2 is SVGAGI. Germline trimming cut 7 bases from V and 3 bases from J; bases unmatched to any gene: 7. The CDR3 is 15 residues long. In DNA form, the CDR3 reads TGTGCCAGCAAGCAGGGGGCGAGGGCTAATGAAAAACTGTTTTTT. Protein product: CASKQGARANEKLFF.

This clone was seen a single time. The chain joins TRBV2 to TRBJ1-5, with TRBD1 as a possible D gene (5 bases). From germline, CDR1 is SNHLY and CDR2 FYNNEI. The CDR3 has 14 residues. V lost 3 bases to trimming and J lost 6 bases, with 12 bases between them. CDR3 in amino acids: CASSEVQGGQPQHF. The CDR3 DNA reads as TGTGCCAGCAGTGAGGTCCAGGGTGGTCAGCCCCAGCATTTT.

The chain joins TRBV2 to TRBJ2-2; 7 bases are a match to TRBD2. With V trimmed by 7 bases and J by 5 bases, 7 bases remained unmatched. This CDR3 contains 14 residues. The germline gives CDR1 SNHLY, CDR2 FYNNEI. CDR3: CASTAGVETGELFF. The CDR3 coding sequence is TGTGCCAGCACGGCGGGAGTAGAGACCGGGGAGCTGTTTTTT.

The V gene is TRBV7-2, the J gene TRBJ2-5; D is perhaps TRBD2 (6 bases). Trimming took 2 bases from V and 5 from J, leaving 15 bases between them. The germline V gene has CDR1 SGHTA and CDR2 FQGNSA. CDR3 length equals 15 residues. The CDR3, as DNA: TGTGCCAGCAGCTTAAGGGCGGGACTCACGGAGACCCAGTACTTC. It codes for CASSLRAGLTETQYF.

The chain couples TRBV12-3 or TRBV12-4 to TRBJ2-7; 8 bases align to TRBD1. This CDR3 has 13 amino acids. V shed 6 bases, J shed 9 bases, and the junction held 10 bases outside the gene matches. DNA for the CDR3: TGTGCCAGCAGCCGACCGGGACAGGAATGGCAGTACTTC. It yields the protein CASSRPGQEWQYF.

The V gene is TRBV9, the J gene TRBJ2-3; 7 bases agree with TRBD2. This CDR3 contains 14 residues. J was trimmed by 1 base and V by 4 bases; bases with no gene match: 3. The germline V gene has CDR1 SGDLS and CDR2 YYNGEE. The CDR3 here is CASSRSGGTDTQYF. The CDR3 nucleotides are TGTGCCAGCAGCAGGAGCGGGGGCACAGATACGCAGTATTTT.